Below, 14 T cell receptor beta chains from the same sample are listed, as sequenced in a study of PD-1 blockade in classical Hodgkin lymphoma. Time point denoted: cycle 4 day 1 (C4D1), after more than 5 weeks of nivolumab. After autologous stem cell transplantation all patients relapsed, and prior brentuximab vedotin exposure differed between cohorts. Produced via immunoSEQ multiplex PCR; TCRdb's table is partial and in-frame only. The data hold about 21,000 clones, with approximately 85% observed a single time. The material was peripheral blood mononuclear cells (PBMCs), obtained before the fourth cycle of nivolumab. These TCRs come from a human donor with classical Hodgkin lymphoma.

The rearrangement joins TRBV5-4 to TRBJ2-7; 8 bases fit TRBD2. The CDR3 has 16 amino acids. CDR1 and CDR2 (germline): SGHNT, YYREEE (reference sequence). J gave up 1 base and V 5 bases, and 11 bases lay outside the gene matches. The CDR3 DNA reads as TGTGCCAGCAGTCCGCACGCGGGGGGTGGGTCCTACGAGCAGTACTTC. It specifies CASSPHAGGGSYEQYF.

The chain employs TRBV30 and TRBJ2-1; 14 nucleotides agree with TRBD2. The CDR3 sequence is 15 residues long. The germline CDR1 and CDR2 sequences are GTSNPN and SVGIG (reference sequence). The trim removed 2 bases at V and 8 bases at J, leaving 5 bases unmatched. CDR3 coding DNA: TGTGCCTGGAGTAGGACTAGCGGGAGGTCCGATGAGCAGTTCTTC. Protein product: CAWSRTSGRSDEQFF. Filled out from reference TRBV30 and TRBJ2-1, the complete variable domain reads SQTIHQWPATLVQPVGSPLSLECTVEGTSNPNLYWYRQAAGRGLQLLFYSVGIGQISSEVPQNLSASRPQDRQFILSSKKLLLSDSGFYLCAWSRTSGRSDEQFFGPGTRLTVL.

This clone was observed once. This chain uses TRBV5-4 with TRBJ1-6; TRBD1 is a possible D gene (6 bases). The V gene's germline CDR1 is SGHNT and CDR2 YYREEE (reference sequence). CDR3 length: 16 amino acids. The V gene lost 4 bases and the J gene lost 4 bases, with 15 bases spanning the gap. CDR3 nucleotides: TGTGCCAGCAGCAGGCGGGGGCGCGGATATAATTCACCCCTCCACTTT. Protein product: CASSRRGRGYNSPLHF.

The CDR3 nucleotides are TGTGCCAGCAGCCCAGGGGGTTTCTACGAGCAGTACTTC. Protein product: CASSPGGFYEQYF. V gene TRBV9 combines with J gene TRBJ2-7; 7 nucleotides align to TRBD1. The junction had 4 bases not matched to a gene; V was cut back by 4 bases and J by 3 bases. The CDR3 is made up of 13 amino acids. CDR1 SGDLS and CDR2 YYNGEE come from the germline V gene.

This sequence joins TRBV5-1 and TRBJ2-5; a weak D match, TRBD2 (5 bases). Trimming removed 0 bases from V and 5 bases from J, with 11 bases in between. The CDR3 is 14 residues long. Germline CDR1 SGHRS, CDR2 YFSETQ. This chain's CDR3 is CASSLGPAAETQYF. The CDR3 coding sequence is TGCGCCAGCAGCTTGGGTCCAGCGGCGGAGACCCAGTACTTC.

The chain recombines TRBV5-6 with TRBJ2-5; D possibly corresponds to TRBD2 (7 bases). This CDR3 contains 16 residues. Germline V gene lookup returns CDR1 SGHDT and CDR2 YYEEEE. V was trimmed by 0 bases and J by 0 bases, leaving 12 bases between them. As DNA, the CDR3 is TGTGCCAGCAGCTTGGAGAGGGGGGGGAACCAAGAGACCCAGTACTTC. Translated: CASSLERGGNQETQYF. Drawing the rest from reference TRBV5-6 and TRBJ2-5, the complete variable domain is DAGVTQSPTHLIKTRGQQVTLRCSPKSGHDTVSWYQQALGQGPQFIFQYYEEEERQRGNFPDRFSGHQFPNYSSELNVNALLLGDSALYLCASSLERGGNQETQYFGPGTRLLVL.

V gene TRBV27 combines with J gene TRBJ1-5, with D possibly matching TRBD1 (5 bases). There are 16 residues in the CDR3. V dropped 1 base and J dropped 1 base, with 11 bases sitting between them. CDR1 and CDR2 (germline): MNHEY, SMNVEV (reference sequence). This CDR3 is CASSLYGDLSNQPQHF. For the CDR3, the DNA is TGTGCCAGCAGTTTATATGGGGACCTCAGCAATCAGCCCCAGCATTTT.

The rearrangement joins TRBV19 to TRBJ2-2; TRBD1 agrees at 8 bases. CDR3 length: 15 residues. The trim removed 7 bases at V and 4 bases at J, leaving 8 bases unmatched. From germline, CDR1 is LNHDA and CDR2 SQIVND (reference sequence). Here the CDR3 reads CASTSPDRATGELFF. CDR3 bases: TGTGCCAGTACCTCTCCGGACAGGGCCACCGGGGAGCTGTTTTTT.

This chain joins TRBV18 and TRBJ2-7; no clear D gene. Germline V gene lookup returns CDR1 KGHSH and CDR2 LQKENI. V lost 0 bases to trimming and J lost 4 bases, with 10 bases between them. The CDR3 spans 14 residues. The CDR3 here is CASSPPSVRYEQYF. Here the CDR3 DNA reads TGTGCCAGCTCACCACCGTCAGTTCGTTACGAGCAGTACTTC.

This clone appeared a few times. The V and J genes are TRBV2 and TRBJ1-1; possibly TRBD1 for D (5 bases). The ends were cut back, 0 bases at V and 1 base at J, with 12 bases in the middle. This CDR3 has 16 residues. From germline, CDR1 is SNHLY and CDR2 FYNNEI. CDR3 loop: CASSEAGGPWNTEAFF. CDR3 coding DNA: TGTGCCAGCAGTGAAGCGGGGGGTCCTTGGAACACTGAAGCTTTCTTT. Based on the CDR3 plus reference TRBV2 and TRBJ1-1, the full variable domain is EPEVTQTPSHQVTQMGQEVILRCVPISNHLYFYWYRQILGQKVEFLVSFYNNEISEKSEIFDDQFSVERPDGSNFTLKIRSTKLEDSAMYFCASSEAGGPWNTEAFFGQGTRLTVV.

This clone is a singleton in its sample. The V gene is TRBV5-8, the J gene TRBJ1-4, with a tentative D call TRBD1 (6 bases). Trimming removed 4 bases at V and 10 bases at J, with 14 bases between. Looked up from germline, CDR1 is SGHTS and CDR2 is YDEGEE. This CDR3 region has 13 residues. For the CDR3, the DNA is TGTGCCAGCAGCCCATCAGAGGGGGGAAAACTGTTTTTT. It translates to CASSPSEGGKLFF.

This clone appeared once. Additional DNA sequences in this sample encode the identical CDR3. The CDR3 nucleotides read TGTGCCAGCAGTGGAGCAGGGGGCGCAGATACGCAGTATTTT. Amino acids: CASSGAGGADTQYF. The chain employs TRBV6-1 and TRBJ2-3; 8 bases fit TRBD1. V shed 4 bases, J shed 4 bases, and the junction held 4 bases outside the gene matches. The CDR3 has 14 amino acids. Germline-derived CDR1 and CDR2 are MNHNS and SASEGT.

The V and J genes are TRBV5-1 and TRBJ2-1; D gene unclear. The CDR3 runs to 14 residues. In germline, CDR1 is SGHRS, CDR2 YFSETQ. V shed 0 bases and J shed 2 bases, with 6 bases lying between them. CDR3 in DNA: TGCGCCAGCAGCTTGGAGCAGGCCTACAATGAGCAGTTCTTC. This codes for CASSLEQAYNEQFF.

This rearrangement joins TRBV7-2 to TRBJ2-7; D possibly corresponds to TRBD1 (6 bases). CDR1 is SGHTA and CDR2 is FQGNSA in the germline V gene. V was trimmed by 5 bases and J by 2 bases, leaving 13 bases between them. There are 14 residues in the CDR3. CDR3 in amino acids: CASSQSQGPYEQYF. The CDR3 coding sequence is TGTGCCAGCAGCCAATCACAGGGACCCTACGAGCAGTACTTC.